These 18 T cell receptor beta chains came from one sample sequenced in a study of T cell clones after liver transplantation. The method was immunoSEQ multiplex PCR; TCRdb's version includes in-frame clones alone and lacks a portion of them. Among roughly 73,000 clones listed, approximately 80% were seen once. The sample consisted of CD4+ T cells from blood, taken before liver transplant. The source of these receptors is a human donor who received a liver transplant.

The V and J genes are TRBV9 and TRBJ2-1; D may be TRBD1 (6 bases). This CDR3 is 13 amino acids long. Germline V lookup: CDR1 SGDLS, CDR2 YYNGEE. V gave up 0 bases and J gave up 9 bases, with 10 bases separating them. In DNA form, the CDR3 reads TGTGCCAGCAGCGTAGAGGGGGAGACTGAGCAGTTCTTC. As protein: CASSVEGETEQFF.

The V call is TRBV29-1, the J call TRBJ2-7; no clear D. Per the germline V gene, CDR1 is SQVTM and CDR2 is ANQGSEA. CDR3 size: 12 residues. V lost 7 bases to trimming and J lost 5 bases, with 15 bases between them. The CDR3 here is CSALRVGNEQYF. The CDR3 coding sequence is TGCAGCGCCCTACGGGTTGGGAACGAGCAGTACTTC.

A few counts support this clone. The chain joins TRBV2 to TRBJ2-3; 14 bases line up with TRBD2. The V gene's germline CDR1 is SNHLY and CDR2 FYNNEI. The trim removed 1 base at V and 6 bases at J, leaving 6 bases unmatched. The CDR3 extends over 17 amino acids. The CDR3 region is CASSEGTSGRRSDTQYF. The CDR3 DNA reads TGTGCCAGCAGTGAAGGGACTAGCGGGAGGCGCTCGGATACGCAGTATTTT.

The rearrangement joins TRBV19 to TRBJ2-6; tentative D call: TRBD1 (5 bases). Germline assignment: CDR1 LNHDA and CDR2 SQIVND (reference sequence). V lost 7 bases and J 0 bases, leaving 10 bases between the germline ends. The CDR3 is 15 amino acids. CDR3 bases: TGTGCCAGTAACAGGTTTGCCTCTGGGGCCAACGTCCTGACTTTC. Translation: CASNRFASGANVLTF.

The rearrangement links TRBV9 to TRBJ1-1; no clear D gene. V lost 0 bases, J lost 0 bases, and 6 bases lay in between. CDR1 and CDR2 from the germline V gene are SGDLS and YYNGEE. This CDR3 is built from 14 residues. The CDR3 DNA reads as TGTGCCAGCAGCGTAGTATCGGTGAACACTGAAGCTTTCTTT. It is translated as CASSVVSVNTEAFF. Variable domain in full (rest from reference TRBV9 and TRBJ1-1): DSGVTQTPKHLITATGQRVTLRCSPRSGDLSVYWYQQSLDQGLQFLIQYYNGEERAKGNILERFSAQQFPDLHSELNLSSLELGDSALYFCASSVVSVNTEAFFGQGTRLTVV.

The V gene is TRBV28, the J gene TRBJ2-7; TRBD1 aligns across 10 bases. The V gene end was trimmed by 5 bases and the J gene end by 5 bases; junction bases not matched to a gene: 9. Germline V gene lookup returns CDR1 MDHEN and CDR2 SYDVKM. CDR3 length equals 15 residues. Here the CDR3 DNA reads TGTGCCAGCAGTATCGATGGGACAGGGGACCACGAGCAGTACTTC. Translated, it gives CASSIDGTGDHEQYF. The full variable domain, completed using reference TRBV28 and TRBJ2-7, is DVKVTQSSRYLVKRTGEKVFLECVQDMDHENMFWYRQDPGLGLRLIYFSYDVKMKEKGDIPEGYSVSREKKERFSLILESASTNQTSMYLCASSIDGTGDHEQYFGPGTRLTVT.

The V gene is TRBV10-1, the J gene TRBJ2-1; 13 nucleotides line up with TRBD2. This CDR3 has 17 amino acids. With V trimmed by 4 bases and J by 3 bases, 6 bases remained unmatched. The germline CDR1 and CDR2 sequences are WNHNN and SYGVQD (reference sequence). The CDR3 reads CASSGTSGRGDYNEQFF. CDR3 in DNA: TGCGCCAGCAGTGGGACTAGCGGGAGAGGGGACTACAATGAGCAGTTCTTC.

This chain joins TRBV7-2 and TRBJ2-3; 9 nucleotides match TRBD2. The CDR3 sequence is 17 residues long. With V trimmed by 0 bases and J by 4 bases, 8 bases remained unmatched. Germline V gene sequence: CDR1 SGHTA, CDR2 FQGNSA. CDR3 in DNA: TGTGCCAGCAGCTTAGCGGGGCTAGCGGGACCCCCAGATACGCAGTATTTT. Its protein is CASSLAGLAGPPDTQYF.

The CDR3 region has the DNA TGTGCCACCAGCAGAGATCCCTACGAGCAGTACTTC. Residues: CATSRDPYEQYF. The V and J genes are TRBV15 and TRBJ2-7; D remains ambiguous. Germline loops: CDR1 LNHNV, CDR2 YYDKDF (reference sequence). Between the trimmed V and J ends, which lost 0 bases and 2 bases, there was a span of 2 bases. There are 12 residues in the CDR3.

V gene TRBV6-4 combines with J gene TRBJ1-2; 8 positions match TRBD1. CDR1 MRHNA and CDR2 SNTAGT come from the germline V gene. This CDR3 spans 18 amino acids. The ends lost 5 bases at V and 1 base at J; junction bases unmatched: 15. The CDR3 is CASSSSGTGGANNYGYTF. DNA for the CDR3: TGTGCCAGCAGTTCTTCCGGGACAGGTGGTGCTAATAACTATGGCTACACCTTC.

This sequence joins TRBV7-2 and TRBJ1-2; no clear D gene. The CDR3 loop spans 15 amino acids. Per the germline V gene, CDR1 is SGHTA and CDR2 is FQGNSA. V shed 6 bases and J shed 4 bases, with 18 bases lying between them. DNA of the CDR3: TGTGCCAGCAGACCCGGACCCTCCTCTCCCTATGGCTACACCTTC. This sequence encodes CASRPGPSSPYGYTF.

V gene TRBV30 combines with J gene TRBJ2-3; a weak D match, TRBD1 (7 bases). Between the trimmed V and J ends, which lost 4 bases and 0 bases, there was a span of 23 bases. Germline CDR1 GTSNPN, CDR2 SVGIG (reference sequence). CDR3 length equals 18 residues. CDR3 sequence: CAWTKLGQEGASTDTQYF. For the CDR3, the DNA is TGTGCCTGGACCAAATTAGGACAGGAGGGCGCTAGCACAGATACGCAGTATTTT.

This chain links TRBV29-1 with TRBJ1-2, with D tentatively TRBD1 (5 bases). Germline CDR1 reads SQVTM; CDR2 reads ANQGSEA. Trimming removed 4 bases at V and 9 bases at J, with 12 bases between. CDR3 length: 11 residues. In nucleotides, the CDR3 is TGCAGCGTTGGAAGTGCAGGGAGCTACACCTTC. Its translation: CSVGSAGSYTF.

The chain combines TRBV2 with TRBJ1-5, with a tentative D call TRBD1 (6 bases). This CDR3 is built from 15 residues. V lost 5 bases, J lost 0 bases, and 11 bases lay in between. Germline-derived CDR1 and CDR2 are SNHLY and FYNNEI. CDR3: CASSYGQLSNQPQHF. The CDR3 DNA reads TGTGCCAGCAGTTACGGACAGCTTAGCAATCAGCCCCAGCATTTT. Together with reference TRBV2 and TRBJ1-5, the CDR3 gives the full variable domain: EPEVTQTPSHQVTQMGQEVILRCVPISNHLYFYWYRQILGQKVEFLVSFYNNEISEKSEIFDDQFSVERPDGSNFTLKIRSTKLEDSAMYFCASSYGQLSNQPQHFGDGTRLSIL.

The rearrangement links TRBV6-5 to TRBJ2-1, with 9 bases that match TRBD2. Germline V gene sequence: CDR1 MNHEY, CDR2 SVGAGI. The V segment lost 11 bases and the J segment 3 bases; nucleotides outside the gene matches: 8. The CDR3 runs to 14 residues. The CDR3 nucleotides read TGTGCCGCTGGTAGCGGGAGCATCTACAATGAGCAGTTCTTC. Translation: CAAGSGSIYNEQFF.

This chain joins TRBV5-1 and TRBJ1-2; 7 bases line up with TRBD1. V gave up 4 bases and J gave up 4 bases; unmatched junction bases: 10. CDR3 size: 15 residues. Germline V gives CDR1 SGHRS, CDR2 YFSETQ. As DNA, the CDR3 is TGCGCCAGCAGCCCCGCCGGGACAGAGGCCTATGGCTACACCTTC. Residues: CASSPAGTEAYGYTF.

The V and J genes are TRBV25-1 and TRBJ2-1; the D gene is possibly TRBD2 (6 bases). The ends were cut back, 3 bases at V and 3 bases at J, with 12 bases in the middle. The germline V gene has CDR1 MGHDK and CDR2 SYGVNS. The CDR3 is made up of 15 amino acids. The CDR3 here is CASSETSKVYNEQFF. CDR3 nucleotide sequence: TGTGCCAGCAGTGAGACTAGTAAAGTCTACAATGAGCAGTTCTTC.

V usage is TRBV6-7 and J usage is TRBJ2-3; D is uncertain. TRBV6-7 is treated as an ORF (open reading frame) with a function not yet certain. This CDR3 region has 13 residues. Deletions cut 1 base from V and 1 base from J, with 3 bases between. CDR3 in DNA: TGTGCCAGCAGTTACTACGGCACAGATACGCAGTATTTT. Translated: CASSYYGTDTQYF.